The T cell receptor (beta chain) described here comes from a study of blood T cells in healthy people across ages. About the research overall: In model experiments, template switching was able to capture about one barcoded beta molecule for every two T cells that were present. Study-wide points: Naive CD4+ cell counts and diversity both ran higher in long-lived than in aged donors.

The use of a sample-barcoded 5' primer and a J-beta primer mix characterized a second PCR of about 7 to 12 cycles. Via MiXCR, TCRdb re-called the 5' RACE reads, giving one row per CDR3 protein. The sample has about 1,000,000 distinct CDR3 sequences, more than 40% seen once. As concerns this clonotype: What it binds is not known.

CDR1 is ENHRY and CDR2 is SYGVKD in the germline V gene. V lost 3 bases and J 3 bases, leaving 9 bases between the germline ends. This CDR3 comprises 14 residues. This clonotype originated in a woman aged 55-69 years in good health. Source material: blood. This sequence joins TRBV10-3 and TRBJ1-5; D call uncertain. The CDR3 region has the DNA TGTGCCATCAGTGAAAGACACCACAATCAGCCCCAGCATTTT. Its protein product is CAISERHHNQPQHF.